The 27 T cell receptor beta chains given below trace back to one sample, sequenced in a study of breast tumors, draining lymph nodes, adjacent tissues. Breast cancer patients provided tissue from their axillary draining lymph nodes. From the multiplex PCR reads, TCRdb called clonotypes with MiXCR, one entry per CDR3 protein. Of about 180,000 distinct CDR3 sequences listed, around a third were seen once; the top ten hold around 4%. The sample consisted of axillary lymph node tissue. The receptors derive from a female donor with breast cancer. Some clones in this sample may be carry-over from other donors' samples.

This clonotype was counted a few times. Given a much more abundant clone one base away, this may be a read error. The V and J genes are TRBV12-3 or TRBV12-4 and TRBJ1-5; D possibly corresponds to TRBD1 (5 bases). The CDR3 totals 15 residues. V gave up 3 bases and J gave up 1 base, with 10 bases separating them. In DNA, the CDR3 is TGTGCCAGCAGTTTCGGGGCGGGGAGCAATCAGCCCCAGCATTTT. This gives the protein CASSFGAGSNQPQHF.

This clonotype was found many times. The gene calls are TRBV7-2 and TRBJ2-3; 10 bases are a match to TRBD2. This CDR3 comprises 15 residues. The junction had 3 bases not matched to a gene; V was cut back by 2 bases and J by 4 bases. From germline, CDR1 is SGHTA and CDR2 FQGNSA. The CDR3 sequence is CASSLQSGRADTQYF. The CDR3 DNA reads TGTGCCAGCAGCTTACAAAGCGGGAGGGCAGATACGCAGTATTTT.

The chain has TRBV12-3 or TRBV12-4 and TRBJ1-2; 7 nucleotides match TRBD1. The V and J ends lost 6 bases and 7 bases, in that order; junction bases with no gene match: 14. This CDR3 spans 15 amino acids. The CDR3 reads CASSHPRRGKSGYTF. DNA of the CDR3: TGTGCCAGCAGCCACCCCCGCAGGGGGAAGTCTGGCTACACCTTC.

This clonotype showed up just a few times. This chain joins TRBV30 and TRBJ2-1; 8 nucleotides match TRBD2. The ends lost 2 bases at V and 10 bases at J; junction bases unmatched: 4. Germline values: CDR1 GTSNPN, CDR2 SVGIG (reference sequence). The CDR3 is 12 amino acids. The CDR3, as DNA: TGTGCCTGGAGTTCCCGGGGGGGGGAGCAGTTCTTC. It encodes CAWSSRGGEQFF.

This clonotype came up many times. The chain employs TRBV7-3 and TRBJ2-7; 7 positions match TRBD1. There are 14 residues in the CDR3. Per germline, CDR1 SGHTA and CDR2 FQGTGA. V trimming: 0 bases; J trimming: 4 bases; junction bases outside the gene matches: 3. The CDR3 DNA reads TGTGCCAGCAGCTTAACACAGGGGAAGTACGAGCAGTACTTC. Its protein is CASSLTQGKYEQYF.

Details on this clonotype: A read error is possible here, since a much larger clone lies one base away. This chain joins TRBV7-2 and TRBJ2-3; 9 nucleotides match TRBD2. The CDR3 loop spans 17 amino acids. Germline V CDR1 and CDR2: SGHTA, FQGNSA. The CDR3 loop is CASSLSSAGGGRDAQYF. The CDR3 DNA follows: TGTGCCAGCAGCTTATCATCGGCGGGGGGGGGTCGAGATGCGCAGTATTTT.

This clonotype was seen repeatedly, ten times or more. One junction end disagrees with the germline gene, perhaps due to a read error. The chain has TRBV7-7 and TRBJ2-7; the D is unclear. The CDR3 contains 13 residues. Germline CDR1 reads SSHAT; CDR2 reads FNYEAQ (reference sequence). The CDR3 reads CASSPNTGEEQYF. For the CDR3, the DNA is TGTGCTAGCAGCCCTAACACGGGCGAGGAGCAGTACTTC.

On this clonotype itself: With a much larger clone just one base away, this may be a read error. CDR3 DNA sequence: TGTGCCTGCAGCTTGAAGACAGCGGGCGGTGAGACCCAGTACTTC. This sequence encodes CACSLKTAGGETQYF. This sequence joins TRBV5-6 and TRBJ2-5; possibly TRBD2 for D (6 bases). Germline CDR1 is SGHDT and CDR2 is YYEEEE. The CDR3 consists of 15 residues.

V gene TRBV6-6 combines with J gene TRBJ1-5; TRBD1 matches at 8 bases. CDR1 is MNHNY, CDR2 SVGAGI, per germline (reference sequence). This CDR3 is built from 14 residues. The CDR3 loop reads CASRKGQDYQPQHF. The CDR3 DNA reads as TGTGCTTCAAGAAAGGGACAGGACTATCAGCCCCAGCATTTT.

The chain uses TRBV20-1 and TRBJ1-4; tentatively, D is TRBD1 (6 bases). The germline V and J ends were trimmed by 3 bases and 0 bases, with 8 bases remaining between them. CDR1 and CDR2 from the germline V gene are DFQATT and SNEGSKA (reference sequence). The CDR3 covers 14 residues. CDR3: CSARRGSTNEKLFF. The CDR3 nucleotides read TGCAGTGCTAGGAGGGGGTCAACTAATGAAAAACTGTTTTTT.

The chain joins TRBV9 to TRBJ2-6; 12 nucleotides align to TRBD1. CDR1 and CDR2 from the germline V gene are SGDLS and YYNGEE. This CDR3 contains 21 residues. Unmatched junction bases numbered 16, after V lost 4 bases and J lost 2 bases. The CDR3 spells CASSPRIAAGTGGPGANVLTF. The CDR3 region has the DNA TGTGCCAGCAGCCCCCGGATCGCAGCCGGGACAGGGGGCCCTGGGGCCAACGTCCTGACTTTC.

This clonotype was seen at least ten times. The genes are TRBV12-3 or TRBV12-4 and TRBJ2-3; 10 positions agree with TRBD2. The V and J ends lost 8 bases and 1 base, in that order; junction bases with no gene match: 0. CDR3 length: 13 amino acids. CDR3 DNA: TGTGCCAGCGGACTAGCGGGCACAGATACGCAGTATTTT. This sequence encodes CASGLAGTDTQYF.

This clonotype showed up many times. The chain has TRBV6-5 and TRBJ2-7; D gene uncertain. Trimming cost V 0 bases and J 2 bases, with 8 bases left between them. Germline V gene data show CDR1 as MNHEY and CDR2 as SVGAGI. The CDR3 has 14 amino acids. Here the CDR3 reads CASSYSTFPYEQYF. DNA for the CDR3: TGTGCCAGCAGTTACTCGACTTTCCCCTACGAGCAGTACTTC.

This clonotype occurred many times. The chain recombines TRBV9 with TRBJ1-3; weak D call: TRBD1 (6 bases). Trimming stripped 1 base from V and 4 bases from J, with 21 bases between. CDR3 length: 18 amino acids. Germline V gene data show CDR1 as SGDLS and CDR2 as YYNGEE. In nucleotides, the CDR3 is TGTGCCAGCAGCGTAAGAGAAGGGGGGGGTTACCAAGGAAACACCATATATTTT. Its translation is CASSVREGGGYQGNTIYF.

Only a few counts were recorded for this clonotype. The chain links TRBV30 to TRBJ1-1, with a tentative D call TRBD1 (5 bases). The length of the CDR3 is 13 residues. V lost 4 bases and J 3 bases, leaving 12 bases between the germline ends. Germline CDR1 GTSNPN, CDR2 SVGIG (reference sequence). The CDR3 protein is CAWKMGRDTEAFF. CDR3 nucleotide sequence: TGTGCCTGGAAGATGGGCAGGGACACTGAAGCTTTCTTT.

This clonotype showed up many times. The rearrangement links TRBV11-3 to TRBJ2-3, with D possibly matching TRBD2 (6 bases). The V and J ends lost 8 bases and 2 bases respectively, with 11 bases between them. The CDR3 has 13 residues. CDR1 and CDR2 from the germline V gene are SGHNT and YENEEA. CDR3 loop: CASQQRATDTQYF. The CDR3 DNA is TGTGCCAGCCAACAGCGGGCCACAGATACGCAGTATTTT.

The CDR3 DNA reads as TGTGCCAGCAGCCAAGAACGGCGGTTACCTGGAAACACCATATATTTT. It yields the protein CASSQERRLPGNTIYF. This rearrangement joins TRBV13 to TRBJ1-3; D is undetermined. The V gene's germline CDR1 is PRHDT and CDR2 FYEKMQ (reference sequence). The CDR3 contains 16 residues. Trimming removed 5 bases at V and 2 bases at J, with 16 bases between.

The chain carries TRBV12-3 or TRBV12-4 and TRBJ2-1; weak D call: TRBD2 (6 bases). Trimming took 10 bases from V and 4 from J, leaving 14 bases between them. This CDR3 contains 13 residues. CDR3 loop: CATRDLMYNEQFF. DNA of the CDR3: TGTGCCACCAGGGACTTGATGTACAATGAGCAGTTCTTC.

Here the CDR3 DNA reads TGCAGTGCCCGGCTATCAGCTGGAAACACCATATATTTT. It specifies CSARLSAGNTIYF. V is TRBV20-1 and J is TRBJ1-3; D gene uncertain. From germline, CDR1 is DFQATT and CDR2 SNEGSKA (reference sequence). The CDR3 length is 13 residues. Deletions cut 6 bases from V and 2 bases from J, with 11 bases between.

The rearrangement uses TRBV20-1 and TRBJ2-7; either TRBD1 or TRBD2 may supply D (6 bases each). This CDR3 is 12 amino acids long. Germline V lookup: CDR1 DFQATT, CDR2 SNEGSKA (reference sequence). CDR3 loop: CRGTGAGYEQYF. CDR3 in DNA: TGCAGGGGGACGGGGGCTGGGTACGAGCAGTACTTC.

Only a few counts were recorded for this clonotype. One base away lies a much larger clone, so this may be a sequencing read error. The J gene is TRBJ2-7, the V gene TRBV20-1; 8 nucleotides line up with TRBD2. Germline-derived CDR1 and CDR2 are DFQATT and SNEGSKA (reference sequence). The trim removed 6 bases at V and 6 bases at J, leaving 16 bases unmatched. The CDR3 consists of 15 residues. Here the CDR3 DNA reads TGCAGTGCGGCCCCCACTGAGCGGGAGACGGCCGAGCAGTACTTC. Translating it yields CSAAPTERETAEQYF.

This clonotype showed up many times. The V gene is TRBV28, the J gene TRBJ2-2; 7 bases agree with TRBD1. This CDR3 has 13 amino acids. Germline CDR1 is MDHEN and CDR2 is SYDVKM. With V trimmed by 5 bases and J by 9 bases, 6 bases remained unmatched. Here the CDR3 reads CASSPQGPRELFF. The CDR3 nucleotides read TGTGCCAGCAGTCCACAGGGGCCACGGGAGCTGTTTTTT. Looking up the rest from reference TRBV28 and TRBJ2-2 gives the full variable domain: DVKVTQSSRYLVKRTGEKVFLECVQDMDHENMFWYRQDPGLGLRLIYFSYDVKMKEKGDIPEGYSVSREKKERFSLILESASTNQTSMYLCASSPQGPRELFFGEGSRLTVL.

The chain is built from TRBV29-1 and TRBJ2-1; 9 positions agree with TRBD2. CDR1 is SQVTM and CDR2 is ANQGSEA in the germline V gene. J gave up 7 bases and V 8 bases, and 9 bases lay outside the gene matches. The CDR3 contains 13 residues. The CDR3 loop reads CSTEREAGNEQFF. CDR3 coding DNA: TGCAGCACGGAGCGGGAGGCGGGGAATGAGCAGTTCTTC.

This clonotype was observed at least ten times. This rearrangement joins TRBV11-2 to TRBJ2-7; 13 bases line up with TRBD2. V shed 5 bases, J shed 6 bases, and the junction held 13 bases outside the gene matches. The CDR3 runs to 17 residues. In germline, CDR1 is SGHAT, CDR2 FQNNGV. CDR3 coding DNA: TGTGCCAGCAGCCCCTCCGGGACTAGCGGGATGGGCTCCGAGCAGTACTTC. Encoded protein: CASSPSGTSGMGSEQYF.

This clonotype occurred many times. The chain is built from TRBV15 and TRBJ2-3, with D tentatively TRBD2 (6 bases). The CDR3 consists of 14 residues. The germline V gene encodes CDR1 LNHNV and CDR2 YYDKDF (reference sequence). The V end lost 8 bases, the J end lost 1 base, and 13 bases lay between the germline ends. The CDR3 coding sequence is TGTGCCACCGGACGACTAGATGGCACAGATACGCAGTATTTT. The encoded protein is CATGRLDGTDTQYF. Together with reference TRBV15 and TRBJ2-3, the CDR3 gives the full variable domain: DAMVIQNPRYQVTQFGKPVTLSCSQTLNHNVMYWYQQKSSQAPKLLFHYYDKDFNNEADTPDNFQSRRPNTSFCFLDIRSPGLGDTAMYLCATGRLDGTDTQYFGPGTRLTVL.

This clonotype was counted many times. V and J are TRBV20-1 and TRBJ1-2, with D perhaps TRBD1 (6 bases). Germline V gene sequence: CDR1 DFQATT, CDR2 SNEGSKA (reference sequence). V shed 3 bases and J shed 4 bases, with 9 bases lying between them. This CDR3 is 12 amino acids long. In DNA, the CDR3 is TGCAGTGCTAGGGGGGGCCTCTATGGCTACACCTTC. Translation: CSARGGLYGYTF.

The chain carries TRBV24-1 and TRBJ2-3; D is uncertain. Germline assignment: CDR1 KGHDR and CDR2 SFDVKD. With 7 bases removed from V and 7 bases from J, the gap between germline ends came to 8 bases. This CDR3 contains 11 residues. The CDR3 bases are TGTGCCACCAGCCCCCCACATACGCAGTATTTT. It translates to CATSPPHTQYF.